This T cell receptor (beta chain) originates from a study of metastatic and nonmetastatic thyroid tumors. In this sample, this clone turned up many times. This CDR3 has 12 amino acids. V was trimmed by 4 bases and J by 4 bases, leaving 6 bases between them. CDR1 LGHNA and CDR2 YNFKEQ come from the germline V gene. The entire patient cohort was treatment-naive prior to thyroid surgery. MiXCR re-clonotyped the PCR reads for TCRdb. The sample carries over 30,000 clones, approximately 30% recorded once. The gene calls are TRBV4-2 and TRBJ2-3; either TRBD1 or TRBD2 may supply D (5 bases each). The sequencing input was blood. The sequence derives from a female donor with papillary thyroid cancer or a benign thyroid nodule (not recorded which). Some clones in this sample may be carry-over from other donors' samples. CDR3 nucleotides: TGTGCCAGCAGCCTGGGGGCAGATACGCAGTATTTT. Translating it yields CASSLGADTQYF.